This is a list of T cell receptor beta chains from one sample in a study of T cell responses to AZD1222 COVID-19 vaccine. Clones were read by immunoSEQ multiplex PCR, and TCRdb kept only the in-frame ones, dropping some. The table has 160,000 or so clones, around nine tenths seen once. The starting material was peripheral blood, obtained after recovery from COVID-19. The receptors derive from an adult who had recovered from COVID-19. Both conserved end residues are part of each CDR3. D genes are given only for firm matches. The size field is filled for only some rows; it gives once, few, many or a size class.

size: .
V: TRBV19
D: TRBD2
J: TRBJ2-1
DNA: TGTGCCAGTAGTCCCCCCTTGCTAGCGGGAGGGCCACAGTTCTTC
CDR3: CASSPPLLAGGPQFF

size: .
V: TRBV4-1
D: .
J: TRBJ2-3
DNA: TGCGCCAGCAGCCAGGGCCTTCTGACGTCCATGACAGATACGCAGTATTTT
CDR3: CASSQGLLTSMTDTQYF

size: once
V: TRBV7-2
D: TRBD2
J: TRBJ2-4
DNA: TGTGCCAGCAGCTCGACCGGGACTAGCAACATTCAGTACTTC
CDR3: CASSSTGTSNIQYF

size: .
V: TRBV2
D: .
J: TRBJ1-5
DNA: TGTGCCAGCAGTGAAGAGGGCATTCAGCCCCAGCATTTT
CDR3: CASSEEGIQPQHF

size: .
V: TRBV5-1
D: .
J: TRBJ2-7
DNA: TGCGCCAGCAGCCGGGAGCGAGGGTACGAGCAGTACTTC
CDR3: CASSRERGYEQYF

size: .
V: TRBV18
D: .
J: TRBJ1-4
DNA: TGTGCCAGCTCACCAATTGCAACTAATGAAAAACTGTTTTTT
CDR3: CASSPIATNEKLFF

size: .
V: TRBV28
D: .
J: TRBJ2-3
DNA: TGTGCCAGCAGTTTATTCGGGGCCCAGACAGATACGCAGTATTTT
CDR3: CASSLFGAQTDTQYF

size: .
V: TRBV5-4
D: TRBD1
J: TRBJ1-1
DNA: TGTGCCAGCAGCTTAGGACAGGGGATCATGAACACTGAAGCTTTCTTT
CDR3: CASSLGQGIMNTEAFF

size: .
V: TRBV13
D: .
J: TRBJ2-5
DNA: TGTGCCAGCAGTTCGGCCTCAGCCGGAACGGAGACCCAGTACTTC
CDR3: CASSSASAGTETQYF

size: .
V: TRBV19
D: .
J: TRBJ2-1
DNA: TGTGCCAGTAGTATAGGTGTAACCGGATCCATTAACAATGAGCAGTTCTTC
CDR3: CASSIGVTGSINNEQFF

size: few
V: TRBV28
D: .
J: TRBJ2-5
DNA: TGTGCCAGCAGCCTGGGGGAGGTCAGAGAGACCCAGTACTTC
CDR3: CASSLGEVRETQYF

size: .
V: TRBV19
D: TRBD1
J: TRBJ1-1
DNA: TGTGCCAGTGCAGGGGGCCGGACTGAAGCTTTCTTT
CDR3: CASAGGRTEAFF

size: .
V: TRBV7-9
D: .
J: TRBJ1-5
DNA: TGTGCCAGCAGCATGACAGATGATCAGCCCCAGCATTTT
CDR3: CASSMTDDQPQHF

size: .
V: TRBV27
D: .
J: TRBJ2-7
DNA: TGTGCCAGCGTGTCCTCCTACGAGCAGTACTTC
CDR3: CASVSSYEQYF

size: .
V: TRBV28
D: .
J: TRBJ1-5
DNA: TGTGCCAGCAGGACCGCAGGGTTTAGGGGCAATCAGCCCCAGCATTTT
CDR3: CASRTAGFRGNQPQHF

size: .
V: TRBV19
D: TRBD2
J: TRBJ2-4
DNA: TGTGCCAGTGTACCTGGACTAGCGGGAGGCTCAGGATCAGCCAAAAACATTCAGTACTTC
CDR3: CASVPGLAGGSGSAKNIQYF

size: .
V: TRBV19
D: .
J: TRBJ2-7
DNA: TGTGCCAGTACCTATAAGGGGGAGCAGTACTTC
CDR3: CASTYKGEQYF

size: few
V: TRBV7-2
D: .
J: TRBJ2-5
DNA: TGTGCCAGCAGCTTCCATAGGACGGAGACCCAGTACTTC
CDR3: CASSFHRTETQYF

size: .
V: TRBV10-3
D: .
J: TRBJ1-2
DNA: TGTGCCATCACCTTCGGAGAGGGGTTGAACTATGGCTACACCTTC
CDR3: CAITFGEGLNYGYTF

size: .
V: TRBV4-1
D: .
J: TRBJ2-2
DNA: TGCGCCAGCAGCCAAGATGGACGGCCGAACACCGGGGAGCTGTTTTTT
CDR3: CASSQDGRPNTGELFF

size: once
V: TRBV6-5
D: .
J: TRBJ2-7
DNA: TGTGCCAGCAGTTATGTCGATTCTGGAGGTACGGAGCAGTACTTC
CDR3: CASSYVDSGGTEQYF

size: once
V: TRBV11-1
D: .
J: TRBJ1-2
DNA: TGTGCCAGCAGGGCCCGGGTGTTCTATGGCTACACCTTC
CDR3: CASRARVFYGYTF

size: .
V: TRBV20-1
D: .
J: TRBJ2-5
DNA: TGCAGTGCTAGGCCCCAAGAGACCCAGTACTTC
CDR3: CSARPQETQYF

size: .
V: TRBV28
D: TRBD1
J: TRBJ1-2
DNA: TGTGCCAGCAGTTTAGGGACAGGGCGGATGGGGGATGGCTACACCTTC
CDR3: CASSLGTGRMGDGYTF

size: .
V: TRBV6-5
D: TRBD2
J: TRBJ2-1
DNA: TGTGCCAGCAGTTACTGGGCTAGCGGGGGGGCCAATGAGCAGTTCTTC
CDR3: CASSYWASGGANEQFF

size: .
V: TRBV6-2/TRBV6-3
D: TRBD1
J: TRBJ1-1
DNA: TGTGCCAGCAGTTACCGAGGGACAGCGAACACTGAAGCTTTCTTT
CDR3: CASSYRGTANTEAFF

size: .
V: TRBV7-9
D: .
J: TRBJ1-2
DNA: TGTGCCAGCAGCTCACCCGCTCAAGAGTTGGGCTACACCTTC
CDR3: CASSSPAQELGYTF

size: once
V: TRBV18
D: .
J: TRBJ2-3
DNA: TGTGCCAGCTCACCACAAAGCACAGATACGCAGTATTTT
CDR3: CASSPQSTDTQYF

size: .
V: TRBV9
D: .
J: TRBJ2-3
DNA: TGTGCCAGCAGCGTTCAGAAATCCACAGATACGCAGTATTTT
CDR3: CASSVQKSTDTQYF

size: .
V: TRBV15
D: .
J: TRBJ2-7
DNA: TGTGCCACCAGCAGAGATCGAGCGTCGTACGAGCAGTACTTC
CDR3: CATSRDRASYEQYF

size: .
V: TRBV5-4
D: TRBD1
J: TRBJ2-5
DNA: TGTGCCAGCAGCTTGGACAGGGGCGTGGAGACCCAGTACTTC
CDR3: CASSLDRGVETQYF

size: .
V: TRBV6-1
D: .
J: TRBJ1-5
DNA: TGTGCCAGCAGTGAATCCGGACATTATCAGCCCCAGCATTTT
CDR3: CASSESGHYQPQHF

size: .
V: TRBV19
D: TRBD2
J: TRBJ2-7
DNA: TGTGCCAGTAGTGTTTCTAGCGGGAGCTCCTACGAGCAGTACTTC
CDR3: CASSVSSGSSYEQYF

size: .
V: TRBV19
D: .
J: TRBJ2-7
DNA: TGTGCCAGTAGTGCGGGGACCACGTACGAGCAGTACTTC
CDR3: CASSAGTTYEQYF

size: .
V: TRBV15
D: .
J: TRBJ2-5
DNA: TGTGCCACCAGCAGAGGACAGGACCAAGAGACCCAGTACTTC
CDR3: CATSRGQDQETQYF

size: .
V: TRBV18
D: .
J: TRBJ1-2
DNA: TGTGCCAGCTCACCCCGCCCCAGGCCCTCTTCGACTATCTATGGCTACACCTTC
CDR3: CASSPRPRPSSTIYGYTF

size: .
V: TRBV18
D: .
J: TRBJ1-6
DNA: TGTGCCAGCTCACCTCCGGGACCGGATAATTCACCCCTCCACTTT
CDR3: CASSPPGPDNSPLHF

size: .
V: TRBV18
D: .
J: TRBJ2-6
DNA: TGTGCCAGCTCACCAACAGGGCCCTCTGGGGCCAACGTCCTGACTTTC
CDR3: CASSPTGPSGANVLTF

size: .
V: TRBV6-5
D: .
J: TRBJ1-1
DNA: TGTGCCAGCAGTTTTCAGGCGGTCCCTGAAGCTTTCTTT
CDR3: CASSFQAVPEAFF

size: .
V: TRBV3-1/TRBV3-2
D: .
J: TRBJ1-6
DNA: TGTGCCAGCAGCCAAGGGAGCAGGGTGGGAGGAACCCTCCACTTT
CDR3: CASSQGSRVGGTLHF